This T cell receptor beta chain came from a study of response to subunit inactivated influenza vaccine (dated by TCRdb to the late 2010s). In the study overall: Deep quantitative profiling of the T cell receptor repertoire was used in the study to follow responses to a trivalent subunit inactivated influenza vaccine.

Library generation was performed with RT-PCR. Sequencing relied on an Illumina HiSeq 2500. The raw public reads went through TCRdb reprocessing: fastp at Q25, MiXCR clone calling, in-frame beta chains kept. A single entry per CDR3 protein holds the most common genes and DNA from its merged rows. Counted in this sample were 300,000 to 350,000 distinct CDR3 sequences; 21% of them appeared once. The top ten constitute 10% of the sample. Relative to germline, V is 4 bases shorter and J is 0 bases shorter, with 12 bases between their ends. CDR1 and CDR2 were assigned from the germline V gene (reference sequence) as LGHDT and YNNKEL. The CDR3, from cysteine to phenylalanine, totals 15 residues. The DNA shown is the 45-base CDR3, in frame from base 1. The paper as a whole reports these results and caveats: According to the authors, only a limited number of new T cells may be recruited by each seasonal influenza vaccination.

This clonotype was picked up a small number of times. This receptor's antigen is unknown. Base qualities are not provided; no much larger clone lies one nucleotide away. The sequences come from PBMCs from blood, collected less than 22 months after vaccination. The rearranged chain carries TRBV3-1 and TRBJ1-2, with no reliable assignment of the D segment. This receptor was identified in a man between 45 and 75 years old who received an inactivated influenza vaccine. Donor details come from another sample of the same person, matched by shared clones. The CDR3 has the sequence CASSPENRANYGYTF. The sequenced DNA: TGTGCCAGCAGCCCCGAGAATCGGGCTAACTATGGCTACACCTTC.